Following are 29 T cell receptor beta chains from one sample sequenced in a study of T cells after yellow fever vaccination. TCRdb ran MiXCR on the 5' RACE reads and lists one entry per CDR3 protein. The data show under 600,000 distinct CDR3 sequences, approximately 13% seen once. The sequencing used PBMCs, collected on the day of the yellow fever booster vaccination. The receptors stem from a man aged 25-45 years who received the YFV17D yellow fever vaccine.

The V call is TRBV15, the J call TRBJ2-7; D is unclear. Germline V lookup: CDR1 LNHNV, CDR2 YYDKDF (reference sequence). V was pared by 0 bases and J by 4 bases, with 10 bases between. This CDR3 contains 14 residues. CDR3 in amino acids: CATSREGEQYEQYF. The CDR3 coding sequence is TGTGCCACCAGCAGAGAGGGTGAGCAATACGAGCAGTACTTC.

At least ten counts were recorded for this clonotype. J is TRBJ2-3 and V is TRBV29-1; no definite D call. Trimming shortened V by 0 bases and J by 1 base, and 8 bases separated the two germline ends. Germline V gene sequence: CDR1 SQVTM, CDR2 ANQGSEA. This CDR3 spans 14 amino acids. The CDR3 bases are TGCAGCGTTGAAGAATGGAGCGGCACAGATACGCAGTATTTT. Its translation is CSVEEWSGTDTQYF.

This rearrangement joins TRBV10-1 to TRBJ2-7; tentative D call: TRBD1 (6 bases). Germline V gives CDR1 WNHNN, CDR2 SYGVQD (reference sequence). The CDR3 runs to 15 residues. V was pared by 3 bases and J by 2 bases, with 14 bases between. CDR3 DNA: TGCGCCAGCAGTGAACCACAGGGCAGGGCCTACGAGCAGTACTTC. It encodes CASSEPQGRAYEQYF.

In its sample, this clonotype was seen a few times. The CDR3 DNA sequence: TGTGCCAGCAGCAGGACAGTATTAAGTCAGCCCCAGCATTTT. Translation: CASSRTVLSQPQHF. V usage is TRBV7-2 and J usage is TRBJ1-5; tentatively, D is TRBD1 (6 bases). V shed 5 bases and J shed 6 bases, with 14 bases lying between them. Per the germline V gene, CDR1 is SGHTA and CDR2 is FQGNSA. The CDR3 is 14 amino acids.

CDR3 bases: TGCAGTTTCCGCTTCTCGGGAAGGGGCACAGATACGCAGTATTTT. Its translation: CSFRFSGRGTDTQYF. This chain links TRBV20-1 with TRBJ2-3, with D possibly TRBD2 on 5 matching bases. The V gene's germline CDR1 is DFQATT and CDR2 SNEGSKA (reference sequence). The CDR3 runs to 15 residues. Trimming shortened V by 8 bases and J by 1 base, and 19 bases separated the two germline ends.

This clonotype was counted ten times or more. The V call is TRBV15, the J call TRBJ2-1, with TRBD1 matching over 8 bases. Germline CDR1 reads LNHNV; CDR2 reads YYDKDF (reference sequence). This CDR3 has 14 amino acids. Unmatched junction bases numbered 5, after V lost 2 bases and J lost 8 bases. The CDR3 sequence is CATSRNQQGDEQFF. CDR3 sequence (DNA): TGTGCCACCAGCAGAAACCAACAGGGGGATGAGCAGTTCTTC.

This clonotype has just a few counts. This chain uses TRBV5-1 with TRBJ2-1; D unresolved. The CDR3 consists of 15 residues. From germline, CDR1 is SGHRS and CDR2 YFSETQ. The V end lost 4 bases, the J end lost 3 bases, and 14 bases lay between the germline ends. The CDR3 loop reads CASSGGLPDYNEQFF. The CDR3 DNA reads as TGCGCCAGCAGCGGCGGCCTACCCGACTACAATGAGCAGTTCTTC.

In its sample, this clonotype was seen a few times. The chain employs TRBV7-8 and TRBJ1-6, with TRBD1 as a possible D gene (6 bases). CDR1 and CDR2 (germline): SGHVS, FQNEAQ. V was clipped by 4 bases and J by 5 bases, with 12 bases between them. The CDR3 loop spans 15 amino acids. CDR3 sequence reads: CASSSRDTNNSPLHF. The DNA of the CDR3 is TGTGCCAGCAGCTCACGGGACACAAATAATTCACCCCTCCACTTT.

This chain joins TRBV6-5 and TRBJ1-1; 8 bases map to TRBD1. This CDR3 spans 16 amino acids. CDR1 and CDR2 from the germline V gene are MNHEY and SVGAGI. The junction had 8 bases not matched to a gene; V was cut back by 0 bases and J by 5 bases. In DNA form, the CDR3 reads TGTGCCAGCAGTTACTCCATTTTTAGACAGGGGACTGAAGCTTTCTTT. It translates to CASSYSIFRQGTEAFF.

This clonotype showed up just once. The rearrangement joins TRBV20-1 to TRBJ1-1; possible D gene TRBD1, 6 bases. Germline V CDR1 and CDR2: DFQATT, SNEGSKA (reference sequence). The CDR3 sequence is 15 residues long. Trimming removed 3 bases at V and 1 base at J, with 15 bases between. Written as DNA, the CDR3 is TGCAGTGCTAGGGGATCCTTAGGGGGGAACACTGAAGCTTTCTTT. Encoded protein: CSARGSLGGNTEAFF.

This clonotype was recorded at least ten times. The CDR3 DNA reads TGTGCCAGCAGCTCCAATACAGGGGGGCAGTTCTTC. It specifies CASSSNTGGQFF. The V gene is TRBV12-3 or TRBV12-4, the J gene TRBJ2-1; 8 positions agree with TRBD1. The CDR3 is made up of 12 amino acids. With 6 bases clipped from V and 12 bases from J, the junction kept 7 bases outside the gene matches.

The chain has TRBV5-1 and TRBJ2-2, with D perhaps assigned TRBD1 or TRBD2 (5 bases each). CDR3 length: 16 amino acids. Per germline, CDR1 SGHRS and CDR2 YFSETQ. Trimming took 1 base from V and 6 from J, leaving 16 bases between them. CDR3 loop: CASSLSGPPWAGELFF. In DNA form, the CDR3 reads TGCGCCAGCAGCTTGTCGGGACCCCCGTGGGCCGGGGAGCTGTTTTTT.

The chain uses TRBV7-2 and TRBJ2-7, with D unclear. The CDR3 is 13 residues long. Germline CDR1 is SGHTA and CDR2 is FQGNSA. V was clipped by 2 bases and J by 4 bases, with 9 bases between them. The CDR3 DNA reads as TGTGCCAGCAGCTTAAGGGTGGATTACGAGCAGTACTTC. Protein: CASSLRVDYEQYF.

The chain combines TRBV7-9 with TRBJ2-5, with D possibly being TRBD2 (8 bases). V was shortened by 5 bases and J by 5 bases, with 21 bases between the two germline ends. Germline V CDR1 and CDR2: SEHNR, FQNEAQ (reference sequence). The CDR3 spans 16 residues. As DNA, the CDR3 is TGTGCCAGCAGCCCCCGGGGGGGGACAGTTGGCGAGACCCAGTACTTC. It is translated as CASSPRGGTVGETQYF.

This clonotype was seen a handful of times. This sequence joins TRBV9 and TRBJ2-7; 10 bases are a match to TRBD2. The V gene's germline CDR1 is SGDLS and CDR2 YYNGEE. CDR3 length: 16 amino acids. The V and J ends lost 0 bases and 6 bases, in that order; junction bases with no gene match: 9. The CDR3 region is CASSVDLAGAVREQYF. The CDR3 nucleotides are TGTGCCAGCAGCGTAGATCTAGCGGGAGCGGTCCGCGAGCAGTACTTC.

In its sample, this clonotype was seen a few times. The genes are TRBV19 and TRBJ2-1, with 9 bases lining up with TRBD2. Trimming cost V 3 bases and J 6 bases; bases outside gene matches: 6. Germline CDR1 and CDR2: LNHDA and SQIVND (reference sequence). The CDR3 runs to 15 residues. The CDR3 here is CASSMRSGSVNEQFF. In DNA form, the CDR3 reads TGTGCCAGTAGTATGCGTAGCGGGAGCGTCAATGAGCAGTTCTTC.

This clonotype was counted many times. This chain joins TRBV20-1 and TRBJ2-7; 11 bases are shared with TRBD2. This CDR3 region has 16 residues. Germline V gene data show CDR1 as DFQATT and CDR2 as SNEGSKA (reference sequence). With 0 bases clipped from V and 3 bases from J, the junction kept 7 bases outside the gene matches. Here the CDR3 reads CSAREPLAGGGYEQYF. In DNA, the CDR3 is TGCAGTGCTAGAGAGCCCCTAGCGGGAGGCGGCTACGAGCAGTACTTC.

This clonotype was seen repeatedly, ten times or more. The CDR3 bases are TGTGCCAGCAGCGCCGCGTCCAGGGAGCTGTTTTTT. As protein: CASSAASRELFF. The V call is TRBV7-9, the J call TRBJ2-2; no clear D gene. Germline V gives CDR1 SEHNR, CDR2 FQNEAQ (reference sequence). The CDR3 has 12 residues. Trimming stripped 5 bases from V and 9 bases from J, with 10 bases between.

This clonotype was recorded many times. CDR3 sequence reads: CASSQVSGNSPLHF. The CDR3 DNA reads TGTGCCAGCAGCCAAGTGTCTGGGAATTCACCCCTCCACTTT. The chain couples TRBV3-1 to TRBJ1-6; no clear D gene. Germline CDR1 LGHDT, CDR2 YNNKEL (reference sequence). The CDR3 contains 14 residues. Trimming took off 1 base at V and 7 bases at J, with 8 bases between the two ends.

This clonotype was seen repeatedly, ten times or more. The chain employs TRBV2 and TRBJ1-5, with D perhaps matching TRBD1 (6 bases). This CDR3 has 14 amino acids. Germline CDR1 is SNHLY and CDR2 is FYNNEI. The V end lost 5 bases, the J end lost 0 bases, and 8 bases lay between the germline ends. DNA of the CDR3: TGTGCCAGCAGTCGACAGGATAGCAATCAGCCCCAGCATTTT. Translated, it gives CASSRQDSNQPQHF.

This clonotype was counted only a few times. The chain couples TRBV7-2 to TRBJ2-1; a weak D match, TRBD2 (6 bases). Trimming pared 5 bases from V and 10 bases from J, leaving 18 bases between. Germline loops: CDR1 SGHTA, CDR2 FQGNSA. The length of the CDR3 is 14 residues. CDR3 DNA sequence: TGTGCCAGCAGCCCAACCTTAGCGGCGAGGGAGCAGTTCTTC. Translation gives CASSPTLAAREQFF.

The V call is TRBV6-1, the J call TRBJ2-5, with a tentative D call TRBD1 (6 bases). Germline loops: CDR1 MNHNS, CDR2 SASEGT. This CDR3 comprises 15 residues. V dropped 6 bases and J dropped 1 base, with 15 bases sitting between them. The CDR3 spells CASRPRGISQETQYF. The CDR3 coding sequence is TGTGCCAGCAGACCCAGGGGAATCTCCCAAGAGACCCAGTACTTC.

Only a few counts were recorded for this clonotype. This chain links TRBV6-5 with TRBJ2-3, with a weak D call TRBD2 (5 bases). Germline assignment: CDR1 MNHEY and CDR2 SVGAGI. The CDR3 is 14 amino acids. V lost 2 bases and J lost 5, with 11 bases in between. CDR3 sequence: CASSYGRAGDTQYF. In nucleotides, the CDR3 is TGTGCCAGCAGTTACGGGCGGGCAGGAGATACGCAGTATTTT.

The chain is built from TRBV6-5 and TRBJ2-7, with D perhaps matching TRBD1 (6 bases). Germline V gene sequence: CDR1 MNHEY, CDR2 SVGAGI. The CDR3 sequence is 15 residues long. The V end was cut by 2 bases, the J end by 2 bases, with 13 bases between. The CDR3: CASSYAGEGAYEQYF. The CDR3 nucleotides are TGTGCCAGCAGTTACGCCGGAGAGGGGGCCTACGAGCAGTACTTC.

This clonotype was recorded many times. The chain joins TRBV7-2 to TRBJ2-3; no reliable D call. CDR3 length: 15 amino acids. The germline gives CDR1 SGHTA, CDR2 FQGNSA. V dropped 6 bases and J dropped 0 bases, with 13 bases sitting between them. This CDR3 reads CASSQQSPSTDTQYF. CDR3 sequence (DNA): TGTGCCAGCAGTCAACAGAGCCCTAGCACAGATACGCAGTATTTT.

This chain connects TRBV20-1 to TRBJ1-1; a weak D match, TRBD1 (6 bases). The ends were cut back, 2 bases at V and 4 bases at J, with 20 bases in the middle. In germline, CDR1 is DFQATT, CDR2 SNEGSKA (reference sequence). This CDR3 is 16 amino acids long. CDR3 nucleotides: TGCAGTGCTAGACCACTTCAGGGGAGAGACGGCACTGAAGCTTTCTTT. Residues: CSARPLQGRDGTEAFF.

The rearrangement links TRBV6-2 or TRBV6-3 to TRBJ2-2; D is undetermined. There are 15 residues in the CDR3. V gave up 5 bases and J gave up 4 bases, with 14 bases separating them. CDR1 is MNHEY and CDR2 is SVGEGT in the germline V gene. The DNA of the CDR3 is TGTGCCAGCAGTGGCCCGGAGCAGCCCACCGGGGAGCTGTTTTTT. The encoded protein is CASSGPEQPTGELFF.

The V and J genes are TRBV24-1 and TRBJ2-1, with a tentative D call TRBD2 (6 bases). The CDR3 contains 13 residues. V lost 4 bases, J lost 6 bases, and 9 bases lay in between. The germline CDR1 and CDR2 sequences are KGHDR and SFDVKD. CDR3 in amino acids: CATSDRESNEQFF. CDR3 DNA: TGTGCCACCAGTGACCGGGAGAGCAATGAGCAGTTCTTC.

This clonotype was counted at least ten times. This sequence joins TRBV4-3 and TRBJ2-1; a possible D gene is TRBD2 (5 bases). The CDR3 length is 16 residues. Germline CDR1 is LGHNA and CDR2 is YSLEER. Trimming removed 0 bases from V and 1 base from J, with 10 bases in between. CDR3 nucleotides: TGCGCCAGCAGCCAAGACCCGAGAGGGTCCTACAATGAGCAGTTCTTC. Its protein is CASSQDPRGSYNEQFF.